Listed here are 10 T cell receptor beta chains from one sample, sequenced in a study of T cell repertoires in aging, cancer and after chemotherapy. Amplification of TCR beta used genomic DNA extracted from peripheral blood. A mixed TRB-A/B primer pool amplified rearranged TRB by multiplex touch-down PCR. TCRdb reanalysed the multiplex PCR reads using MiXCR and keeps one entry per CDR3 protein. The sample contains about 13,000 distinct CDR3 sequences, about 25% of which appear only once. The sequenced sample consisted of blood. These TCRs come from a human donor in good health.

The V and J genes are TRBV4-1 and TRBJ1-2; TRBD1 matches 8 bases. CDR1 and CDR2 from the germline V gene are MGHRA and YSYEKL. The V and J ends lost 0 bases and 4 bases, in that order; junction bases with no gene match: 10. This CDR3 region has 17 residues. This CDR3 reads CASSQDPGTGGIYGYTF. In DNA form, the CDR3 reads TGCGCCAGCAGCCAAGATCCGGGGACAGGCGGAATCTATGGCTACACCTTC.

The rearrangement uses TRBV6-4 and TRBJ2-7, with TRBD2 identical over 14 bases. The V segment lost 10 bases and the J segment 6 bases; nucleotides outside the gene matches: 8. Germline V gene sequence: CDR1 MRHNA, CDR2 SNTAGT. The CDR3 totals 14 residues. The CDR3 sequence: CAIRGTSGGGEQYF. In DNA form, the CDR3 reads TGTGCCATCAGGGGGACTAGCGGGGGTGGCGAGCAGTACTTC.

The chain uses TRBV7-3 and TRBJ1-4; no firm D call. V gave up 1 base and J gave up 5 bases, with 17 bases separating them. The germline CDR1 and CDR2 sequences are SGHTA and FQGTGA. This CDR3 spans 17 amino acids. CDR3 nucleotide sequence: TGTGCCAGCAGCTTAAACCGTGCCGGGCGTCTGAATGAAAAACTGTTTTTT. Its translation: CASSLNRAGRLNEKLFF.

This clonotype is labeled medium-sized (0.01 to 0.1%). The V gene is TRBV29-1, the J gene TRBJ1-2; a possible D gene is TRBD1 (5 bases). CDR3 length: 15 amino acids. Trimming pared 0 bases from V and 4 bases from J, leaving 15 bases between. Germline V gives CDR1 SQVTM, CDR2 ANQGSEA. CDR3 amino acids: CSVEEGTASSYGYTF. Here the CDR3 DNA reads TGCAGCGTTGAAGAAGGGACTGCCTCCTCCTATGGCTACACCTTC. The full variable domain, completed using reference TRBV29-1 and TRBJ1-2, is SAVISQKPSRDICQRGTSLTIQCQVDSQVTMMFWYRQQPGQSLTLIATANQGSEATYESGFVIDKFPISRPNLTFSTLTVSNMSPEDSSIYLCSVEEGTASSYGYTFGSGTRLTVV.

In this sample, this clonotype is medium-sized (0.01 to 0.1%). J is TRBJ2-7 and V is TRBV20-1; 7 bases agree with TRBD1. The CDR3 sequence is 14 residues long. After removal of 3 bases from V and 5 bases from J, the junction contained 10 bases not matched to a gene. Germline V gene data show CDR1 as DFQATT and CDR2 as SNEGSKA (reference sequence). Here the CDR3 reads CSASRPGGPHEQYF. The CDR3 bases are TGCAGTGCTAGCCGCCCAGGGGGTCCGCACGAGCAGTACTTC.

V is TRBV2 and J is TRBJ2-7; D gene uncertain. Germline V gives CDR1 SNHLY, CDR2 FYNNEI. V was shortened by 7 bases and J by 3 bases, with 7 bases between the two germline ends. CDR3 length: 11 residues. The CDR3 nucleotides read TGTGCCAGCACGCTTTTCTACGAGCAGTACTTC. Its protein is CASTLFYEQYF.

In this sample, this clonotype turned up a few times. J is TRBJ2-7 and V is TRBV18, with TRBD2 matching over 8 bases. V shed 2 bases and J 3 bases; nucleotides not matched to a gene: 12. The CDR3 totals 17 residues. Germline CDR1 is KGHSH and CDR2 is LQKENI. The CDR3 region is CASSPMAAGGGYYEQYF. The DNA for the CDR3 is TGTGCCAGCTCACCAATGGCTGCGGGCGGGGGGTACTACGAGCAGTACTTC.

Relative to its sample, this clonotype is medium-sized (0.01 to 0.1%). The V call is TRBV19, the J call TRBJ1-2, with 8 bases that match TRBD1. The V gene end was trimmed by 4 bases and the J gene end by 1 base; junction bases not matched to a gene: 5. Germline V gene sequence: CDR1 LNHDA, CDR2 SQIVND (reference sequence). This CDR3 spans 15 amino acids. CDR3 sequence reads: CASSSRTGLNYGYTF. In nucleotides, the CDR3 is TGTGCCAGTAGTAGTCGGACAGGGCTTAACTATGGCTACACCTTC.

The chain joins TRBV6-5 to TRBJ2-1; a weak D match, TRBD2 (5 bases). Trimming shortened V by 6 bases and J by 0 bases, and 12 bases separated the two germline ends. The CDR3 sequence is 15 residues long. CDR1 is MNHEY, CDR2 SVGAGI, per germline. The CDR3 reads CASRIGLFSYNEQFF. The CDR3 DNA is TGTGCCAGCAGAATCGGACTCTTCTCCTACAATGAGCAGTTCTTC.

The chain recombines TRBV28 with TRBJ2-3, with 8 bases fitting TRBD2. The V gene's germline CDR1 is MDHEN and CDR2 SYDVKM. Trimming took 2 bases from V and 5 from J; bases not matched to a gene: 9. There are 16 residues in the CDR3. In DNA form, the CDR3 reads TGTGCCAGCAGTTTAGGGGCCGGGAGGGATGTAGATACGCAGTATTTT. Amino acids: CASSLGAGRDVDTQYF.